The next 32 T cell receptor beta chains were all read from a single sample in a study of a mutant IDH1 vaccine in newly diagnosed glioma. The time point was: baseline, week 1 (first vaccination visit). The treatment here: pre-vaccination baseline after standard-of-care therapy. The protocol was immunoSEQ multiplex PCR, while the TCRdb copy is restricted to in-frame clones and leaves out a portion. The data show about 96,000 clones, with just under 80% seen just once and 7.5% held by the top ten. Sequencing used PBMCs, obtained from a glioma patient treated with radiotherapy, temozolomide or both. The source of these receptors is a man aged 40-50 years with glioma.

With regard to this clone: Relative to the germline gene, one junction end is altered; a read error may explain this. The V gene is TRBV7-9, the J gene TRBJ2-3, with 11 bases fitting TRBD2. The CDR3 consists of 14 residues. Germline lookup yields CDR1 SEHNR and CDR2 FQNEAQ (reference sequence). CDR3 amino acids: CASSLAGGGDTQYF. DNA of the CDR3: TGTGCCAGCAGCCTAGCGGGGGGAGGAGATACGCAGTATTTT.

Here the CDR3 DNA reads TGTGCCAGCAGCGTAGGGATAGCGGGGGACCTAGCCAAAAACATTCAGTACTTC. This gives the protein CASSVGIAGDLAKNIQYF. The chain carries TRBV9 and TRBJ2-4; 9 bases agree with TRBD2. The J segment lost 0 bases and the V segment lost 0 bases, leaving 7 bases of the junction unmatched. Germline CDR1 is SGDLS and CDR2 is YYNGEE. The CDR3 is made up of 18 amino acids.

This clone was picked up one time. The chain links TRBV6-6 to TRBJ1-2, with D unresolved. Trimming took 0 bases from V and 1 from J, leaving 9 bases between them. CDR1 is MNHNY and CDR2 is SVGAGI in the germline V gene (reference sequence). The CDR3 loop spans 15 amino acids. CDR3 nucleotide sequence: TGTGCCAGCAGTTACTCGAAAGGAATTAACTATGGCTACACCTTC. Encoded protein: CASSYSKGINYGYTF.

This clone was detected many times. Other nucleotide sequences from this sample produce the same CDR3. The chain combines TRBV7-2 with TRBJ2-5; 8 nucleotides align to TRBD1. With V trimmed by 1 base and J by 1 base, 2 bases remained unmatched. The length of the CDR3 is 15 residues. Germline V gene lookup returns CDR1 SGHTA and CDR2 FQGNSA. The CDR3 coding sequence is TGTGCCAGCAGCTTAGTGGACAGGGCCCAAGAGACCCAGTACTTC. It translates to CASSLVDRAQETQYF.

V and J are TRBV10-2 and TRBJ2-1; D not certain. This CDR3 contains 17 residues. CDR1 is WSHSY, CDR2 SAAADI, per germline. V gave up 3 bases and J gave up 0 bases, with 15 bases separating them. In DNA, the CDR3 is TGCGCCAGCAGTGATATTGACCCCATTTACTCCTACAATGAGCAGTTCTTC. The encoded protein is CASSDIDPIYSYNEQFF.

The genes are TRBV7-2 and TRBJ1-3; no definite D call. V lost 4 bases to trimming and J lost 0 bases, with 10 bases between them. CDR1 SGHTA and CDR2 FQGNSA come from the germline V gene. The CDR3 is made up of 15 amino acids. For the CDR3, the DNA is TGTGCCAGCAGCTCTAACCCCATCTCTGGAAACACCATATATTTT. Translation gives CASSSNPISGNTIYF.

This chain links TRBV7-2 with TRBJ2-3; the match to TRBD2 covers 9 bases. CDR1 and CDR2 from the germline V gene are SGHTA and FQGNSA. The CDR3 has 15 amino acids. The ends lost 3 bases at V and 2 bases at J; junction bases unmatched: 3. The CDR3 DNA is TGTGCCAGCAGCTTGACTAGCGGTCACACAGATACGCAGTATTTT. Its translation is CASSLTSGHTDTQYF.

J is TRBJ2-1 and V is TRBV7-3, with D tentatively TRBD2 (6 bases). Trimming took off 5 bases at V and 9 bases at J, with 11 bases between the two ends. The CDR3 has 12 amino acids. Germline CDR1 SGHTA, CDR2 FQGTGA. The CDR3, as DNA: TGTGCCAGCAGCACGCCGGGACTTGAGCAGTTCTTC. Its translation is CASSTPGLEQFF.

The chain joins TRBV2 to TRBJ2-7; 8 bases match TRBD1. CDR1 and CDR2 from the germline V gene are SNHLY and FYNNEI. V was clipped by 6 bases and J by 3 bases; unmatched bases: 4. This CDR3 contains 13 residues. The CDR3 nucleotides read TGTGCCAGCAGGTCCGGGACAGGCTACGAGCAGTACTTC. Protein product: CASRSGTGYEQYF.

This clone was counted only a few times. This chain joins TRBV4-1 and TRBJ2-5, with no clear D. There are 13 residues in the CDR3. V dropped 5 bases and J dropped 5 bases, with 12 bases sitting between them. Germline assignment: CDR1 MGHRA and CDR2 YSYEKL. CDR3: CASSGSPWETQYF. CDR3 nucleotide sequence: TGCGCCAGCAGCGGGTCCCCTTGGGAGACCCAGTACTTC.

The chain joins TRBV10-3 to TRBJ2-1; TRBD2 matches at 7 bases. The CDR3 is made up of 17 amino acids. J lost 5 bases, V lost 5 bases, and 15 bases had no gene match. CDR1 and CDR2 from the germline V gene are ENHRY and SYGVKD. CDR3 in DNA: TGTGCCATCAGTTATACTACCGGGACTATTACCCACAATGAGCAGTTCTTC. Encoded protein: CAISYTTGTITHNEQFF.

V is TRBV7-2 and J is TRBJ2-3, with 7 nucleotides matching TRBD1. CDR1 is SGHTA, CDR2 FQGNSA, per germline. This CDR3 region has 14 residues. Trimming removed 3 bases from V and 1 base from J; junction bases left unmatched: 1. In nucleotides, the CDR3 is TGTGCCAGCAGCTTCGACAGGGGCACAGATACGCAGTATTTT. Its protein is CASSFDRGTDTQYF. The complete variable domain, with remaining parts taken from reference TRBV7-2 and TRBJ2-3, reads GAGVSQSPSNKVTEKGKDVELRCDPISGHTALYWYRQSLGQGLEFLIYFQGNSAPDKSGLPSDRFSAERTGGSVSTLTIQRTQQEDSAVYLCASSFDRGTDTQYFGPGTRLTVL.

The chain joins TRBV4-1 to TRBJ1-4; TRBD1 aligns across 8 bases. The germline CDR1 and CDR2 sequences are MGHRA and YSYEKL. The CDR3 runs 18 residues. Trimming cost V 2 bases and J 5 bases; bases outside gene matches: 13. CDR3 in DNA: TGCGCCAGCAGCCAAAGGGATGACAGGGGCGGCCGGAATGAAAAACTGTTTTTT. Encoded protein: CASSQRDDRGGRNEKLFF.

This clone was seen only a few times. This sequence joins TRBV4-2 and TRBJ1-2, with D unclear. The length of the CDR3 is 14 residues. Looked up from germline, CDR1 is LGHNA and CDR2 is YNFKEQ. The ends were cut back, 1 base at V and 7 bases at J, with 13 bases in the middle. CDR3 amino acids: CASSQVSEERGYTF. The CDR3 DNA reads TGTGCCAGCAGCCAAGTCTCTGAAGAACGTGGCTACACCTTC.

The genes are TRBV19 and TRBJ1-2; 7 nucleotides line up with TRBD1. This CDR3 comprises 15 residues. The junction had 8 bases not matched to a gene; V was cut back by 4 bases and J by 3 bases. Germline V gene sequence: CDR1 LNHDA, CDR2 SQIVND (reference sequence). CDR3 DNA: TGTGCCAGTAGTAGGCCCCGACAGGGACACTATGGCTACACCTTC. Its translation is CASSRPRQGHYGYTF.

The rearrangement links TRBV4-2 to TRBJ2-3; 14 bases agree with TRBD2. Losses at the gene ends were 4 bases for V and 3 bases for J; bases not matched to a gene: 12. This CDR3 region has 19 residues. Per germline, CDR1 LGHNA and CDR2 YNFKEQ. The CDR3 region is CASSPARRRLAGGTDTQYF. CDR3 nucleotide sequence: TGTGCCAGCAGCCCGGCGAGGCGGAGACTAGCGGGAGGGACAGATACGCAGTATTTT.

The chain recombines TRBV29-1 with TRBJ2-1; TRBD2 matches at 10 bases. Germline V gene data show CDR1 as SQVTM and CDR2 as ANQGSEA. CDR3 length: 15 amino acids. V was clipped by 5 bases and J by 2 bases; unmatched bases: 6. CDR3: CSVPTSGVTYNEQFF. CDR3 bases: TGCAGCGTTCCCACTAGCGGGGTTACCTACAATGAGCAGTTCTTC.

The chain couples TRBV19 to TRBJ2-6; tentatively, D is TRBD1 or TRBD2 (7 bases each). The V end lost 4 bases, the J end lost 0 bases, and 22 bases lay between the germline ends. The CDR3 is made up of 20 amino acids. From germline, CDR1 is LNHDA and CDR2 SQIVND (reference sequence). CDR3 in DNA: TGTGCCAGTAGTAGCCGGAGGGGGAGGGACAGCTACTCTGGGGCCAACGTCCTGACTTTC. Translated, it gives CASSSRRGRDSYSGANVLTF.

The chain links TRBV6-5 to TRBJ2-1; possible D gene TRBD2, 6 bases. The V gene lost 11 bases and the J gene lost 3 bases, with 11 bases spanning the gap. This CDR3 contains 12 residues. Per germline, CDR1 MNHEY and CDR2 SVGAGI. The CDR3 spells CAAAGRYNEQFF. As DNA, the CDR3 is TGTGCCGCCGCGGGGCGCTACAATGAGCAGTTCTTC.

In its sample, this clone was seen a few times. The chain combines TRBV5-1 with TRBJ1-2, with a possible D match to TRBD1 (6 bases). Germline values: CDR1 SGHRS, CDR2 YFSETQ. V lost 3 bases, J lost 6 bases, and 12 bases lay in between. The CDR3 covers 13 residues. CDR3 DNA: TGCGCCAGCAGCTCCCCAGGGGTCGATGGCTACACCTTC. Translating it yields CASSSPGVDGYTF.

J is TRBJ2-7 and V is TRBV10-3; tentative D call: TRBD1 (6 bases). Germline V gene data show CDR1 as ENHRY and CDR2 as SYGVKD. The CDR3 extends over 17 amino acids. Trimming took off 2 bases at V and 1 base at J, with 18 bases between the two ends. The CDR3 DNA reads TGTGCCATCAGTGAGGGGACGACAGGACAGCGTTCCTACGAGCAGTACTTC. Translating gives CAISEGTTGQRSYEQYF.

This chain links TRBV5-6 with TRBJ1-1, with TRBD1 matching 7 bases. CDR3 length: 14 residues. Germline lookup yields CDR1 SGHDT and CDR2 YYEEEE. Unmatched junction bases numbered 12, after V lost 2 bases and J lost 11 bases. The CDR3, as DNA: TGTGCCAGCAGCTTTAACAGGGGCCTTAAGGAGGCTTTCTTT. Amino acid sequence: CASSFNRGLKEAFF.

V usage is TRBV7-2 and J usage is TRBJ1-1; no definite D call. V was shortened by 0 bases and J by 8 bases, with 16 bases between the two germline ends. Germline V gene sequence: CDR1 SGHTA, CDR2 FQGNSA. The CDR3 totals 15 residues. CDR3 DNA sequence: TGTGCCAGCAGCTTAGCGGCGGTGGCAGTTTCAGAAGCTTTCTTT. Protein sequence: CASSLAAVAVSEAFF.

The chain is built from TRBV5-6 and TRBJ2-3, with a weak D call TRBD1 (5 bases). V lost 4 bases to trimming and J lost 3 bases, with 21 bases between them. The CDR3 contains 17 residues. From germline, CDR1 is SGHDT and CDR2 YYEEEE. CDR3 protein: CASSRWQPRTNTDTQYF. For the CDR3, the DNA is TGTGCCAGCAGCCGTTGGCAACCCAGGACAAATACAGATACGCAGTATTTT.

The chain couples TRBV9 to TRBJ2-7; D is uncertain. V lost 0 bases to trimming and J lost 6 bases, with 13 bases between them. Looked up from germline, CDR1 is SGDLS and CDR2 is YYNGEE. This CDR3 comprises 14 residues. The CDR3 DNA sequence: TGTGCCAGCAGCGTAGGGCAGGACGAACTCGAGCAGTACTTC. This translates into CASSVGQDELEQYF.

This clone turned up a few times. The chain recombines TRBV4-3 with TRBJ2-7; 9 bases align to TRBD2. The CDR3 runs 14 residues. Per the germline V gene, CDR1 is LGHNA and CDR2 is YSLEER. The V segment lost 2 bases and the J segment 4 bases; nucleotides outside the gene matches: 3. The CDR3 nucleotides are TGCGCCAGCAGCCAATATAGCGGGGGTTACGAGCAGTACTTC. Amino acids: CASSQYSGGYEQYF.

The CDR3: CASSPRDYYTDTQYF. The CDR3 region has the DNA TGTGCCAGCAGCCCCCGGGACTACTACACAGATACGCAGTATTTT. The chain couples TRBV11-2 to TRBJ2-3, with 7 bases identical to TRBD2. From germline, CDR1 is SGHAT and CDR2 FQNNGV. The CDR3 loop spans 15 amino acids. Germline trimming cut 5 bases from V and 2 bases from J; bases unmatched to any gene: 7.

This clone was seen a single time. The CDR3 DNA reads as TGTGCCAGCAGCTTAACCCTGACAGGGGAGGGTGGCTACACCTTC. It yields the protein CASSLTLTGEGGYTF. The chain recombines TRBV11-2 with TRBJ1-2; 8 bases map to TRBD1. Germline CDR1 is SGHAT and CDR2 is FQNNGV. V lost 2 bases to trimming and J lost 7 bases; unmatched junction nucleotides: 9. This CDR3 comprises 15 residues.

This clone showed up just once. CDR3 sequence reads: CATSRDGGLAANYNEQFF. The CDR3 DNA sequence: TGTGCCACCAGCAGAGACGGAGGACTAGCAGCTAACTACAATGAGCAGTTCTTC. The rearrangement links TRBV15 to TRBJ2-1, with TRBD2 matching 8 bases. The CDR3 covers 18 residues. The V and J ends lost 0 bases and 3 bases, in that order; junction bases with no gene match: 10. The germline V gene has CDR1 LNHNV and CDR2 YYDKDF (reference sequence).

This clone came up a few times. The rearrangement joins TRBV5-4 to TRBJ2-5, with a possible D match to TRBD2 (5 bases). The assigned J gene may be wrong: the sequence end matches TRBJ2-7 better. The CDR3 has 16 amino acids. The germline V gene encodes CDR1 SGHNT and CDR2 YYREEE (reference sequence). CDR3 DNA: TGTGCCAGCAGCTTGGATACGGGGAGAAGCTCCTACGAGCAGTACTTC. Protein product: CASSLDTGRSSYEQYF.

This chain connects TRBV30 to TRBJ1-2, with 7 bases identical to TRBD1. CDR1 GTSNPN and CDR2 SVGIG come from the germline V gene (reference sequence). This CDR3 spans 14 amino acids. The V gene end was trimmed by 1 base and the J gene end by 8 bases; junction bases not matched to a gene: 10. CDR3 sequence (DNA): TGTGCCTGGAGTGGGCTCGACAGGGTATCCGGCTACACCTTC. It specifies CAWSGLDRVSGYTF.

J is TRBJ2-5 and V is TRBV27; 8 bases map to TRBD1. Losses at the gene ends were 11 bases for V and 1 base for J; bases not matched to a gene: 3. Germline CDR1 is MNHEY and CDR2 is SMNVEV (reference sequence). The CDR3 covers 12 residues. DNA of the CDR3: TGTGCCTGTGGACAGGGCCAAGAGACCCAGTACTTC. This encodes CACGQGQETQYF.